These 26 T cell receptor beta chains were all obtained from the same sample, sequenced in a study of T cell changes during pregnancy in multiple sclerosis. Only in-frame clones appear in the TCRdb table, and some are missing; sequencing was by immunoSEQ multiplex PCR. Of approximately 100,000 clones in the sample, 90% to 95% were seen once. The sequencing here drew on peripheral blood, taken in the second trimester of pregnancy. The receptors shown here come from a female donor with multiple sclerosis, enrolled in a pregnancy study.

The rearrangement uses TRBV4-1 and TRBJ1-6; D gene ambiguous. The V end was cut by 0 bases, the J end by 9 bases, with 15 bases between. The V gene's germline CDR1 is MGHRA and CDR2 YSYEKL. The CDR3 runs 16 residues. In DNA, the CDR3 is TGCGCCAGCAGCCAAGAGGTGGGCAGTAGTATTTCACCCCTCCACTTT. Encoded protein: CASSQEVGSSISPLHF.

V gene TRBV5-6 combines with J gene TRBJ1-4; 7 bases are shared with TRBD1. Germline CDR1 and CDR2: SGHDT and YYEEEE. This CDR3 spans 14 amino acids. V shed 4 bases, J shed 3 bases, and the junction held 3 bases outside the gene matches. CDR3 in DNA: TGTGCCAGCAGCACGGGACAGCCTAATGAAAAACTGTTTTTT. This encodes CASSTGQPNEKLFF.

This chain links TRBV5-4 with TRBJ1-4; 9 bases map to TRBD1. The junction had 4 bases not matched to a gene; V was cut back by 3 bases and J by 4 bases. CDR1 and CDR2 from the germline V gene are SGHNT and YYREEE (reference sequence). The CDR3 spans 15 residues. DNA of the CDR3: TGTGCCAGCAGCTCACAGGGGGCGGGTAATGAAAAACTGTTTTTT. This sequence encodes CASSSQGAGNEKLFF.

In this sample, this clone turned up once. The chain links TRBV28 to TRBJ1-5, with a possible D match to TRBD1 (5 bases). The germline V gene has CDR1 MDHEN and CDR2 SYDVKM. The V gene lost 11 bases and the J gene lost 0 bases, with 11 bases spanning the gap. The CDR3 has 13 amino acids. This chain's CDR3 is CAGGLYSNQPQHF. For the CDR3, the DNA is TGTGCCGGGGGACTATATAGCAATCAGCCCCAGCATTTT.

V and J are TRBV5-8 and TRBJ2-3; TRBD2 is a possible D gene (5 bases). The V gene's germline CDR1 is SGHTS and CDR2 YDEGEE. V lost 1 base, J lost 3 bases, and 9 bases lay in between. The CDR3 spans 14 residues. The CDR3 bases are TGTGCCAGCAGCTTGCGGGGAGCAACAGATACGCAGTATTTT. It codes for CASSLRGATDTQYF.

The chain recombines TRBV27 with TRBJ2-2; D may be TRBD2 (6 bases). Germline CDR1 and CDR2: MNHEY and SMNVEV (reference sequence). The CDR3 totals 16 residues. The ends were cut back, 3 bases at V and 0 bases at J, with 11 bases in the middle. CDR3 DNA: TGTGCCAGCAGTTTTGGGGCTAGCGCGAACACCGGGGAGCTGTTTTTT. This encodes CASSFGASANTGELFF.

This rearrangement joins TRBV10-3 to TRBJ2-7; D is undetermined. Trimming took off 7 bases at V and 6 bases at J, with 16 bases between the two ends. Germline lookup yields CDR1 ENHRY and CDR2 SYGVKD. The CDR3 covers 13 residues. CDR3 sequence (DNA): TGTGCCATCAAGAAGCGAGAGCTCAGCGAGCAGTACTTC. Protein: CAIKKRELSEQYF.

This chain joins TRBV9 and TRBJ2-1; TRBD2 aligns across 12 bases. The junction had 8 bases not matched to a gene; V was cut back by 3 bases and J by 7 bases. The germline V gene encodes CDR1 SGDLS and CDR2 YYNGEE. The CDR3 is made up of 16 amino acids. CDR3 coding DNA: TGTGCCAGCAGCGCCCCTAGCGGGAGGGCGGAAAATGAGCAGTTCTTC. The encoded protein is CASSAPSGRAENEQFF. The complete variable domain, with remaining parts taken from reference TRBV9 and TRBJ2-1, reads DSGVTQTPKHLITATGQRVTLRCSPRSGDLSVYWYQQSLDQGLQFLIQYYNGEERAKGNILERFSAQQFPDLHSELNLSSLELGDSALYFCASSAPSGRAENEQFFGPGTRLTVL.

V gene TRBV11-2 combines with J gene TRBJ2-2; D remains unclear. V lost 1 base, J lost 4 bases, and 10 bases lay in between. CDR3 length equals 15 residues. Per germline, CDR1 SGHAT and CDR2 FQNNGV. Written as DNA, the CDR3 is TGTGCCAGCAGCTTAGGTCAGCGTAGCACCGGGGAGCTGTTTTTT. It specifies CASSLGQRSTGELFF. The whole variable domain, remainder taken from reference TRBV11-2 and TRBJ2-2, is EAGVAQSPRYKIIEKRQSVAFWCNPISGHATLYWYQQILGQGPKLLIQFQNNGVVDDSQLPKDRFSAERLKGVDSTLKIQPAKLEDSAVYLCASSLGQRSTGELFFGEGSRLTVL.

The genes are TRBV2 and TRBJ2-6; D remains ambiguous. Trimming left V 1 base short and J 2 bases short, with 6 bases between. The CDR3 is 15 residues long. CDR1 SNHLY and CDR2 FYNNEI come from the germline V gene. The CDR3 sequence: CASSEGPPGANVLTF. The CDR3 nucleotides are TGTGCCAGCAGTGAAGGGCCCCCTGGGGCCAACGTCCTGACTTTC.

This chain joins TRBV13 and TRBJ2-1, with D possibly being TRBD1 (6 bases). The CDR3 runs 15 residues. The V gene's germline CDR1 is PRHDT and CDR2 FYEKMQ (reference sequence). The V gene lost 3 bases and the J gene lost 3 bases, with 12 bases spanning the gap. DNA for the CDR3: TGTGCCAGCAGCTTGCGAAGGGACAACTACAATGAGCAGTTCTTC. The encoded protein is CASSLRRDNYNEQFF.

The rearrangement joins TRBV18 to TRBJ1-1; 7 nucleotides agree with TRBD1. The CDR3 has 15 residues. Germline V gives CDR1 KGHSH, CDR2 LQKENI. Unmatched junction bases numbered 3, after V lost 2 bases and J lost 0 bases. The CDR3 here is CASSPTRGMNTEAFF. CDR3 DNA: TGTGCCAGCTCACCAACCAGGGGGATGAACACTGAAGCTTTCTTT.

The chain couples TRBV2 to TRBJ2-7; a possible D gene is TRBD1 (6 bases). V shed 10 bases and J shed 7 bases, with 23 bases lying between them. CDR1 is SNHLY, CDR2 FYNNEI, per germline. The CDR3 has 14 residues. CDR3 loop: CAMGAGVFEEEQYF. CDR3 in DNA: TGTGCCATGGGGGCAGGAGTATTCGAGGAAGAGCAGTACTTC.

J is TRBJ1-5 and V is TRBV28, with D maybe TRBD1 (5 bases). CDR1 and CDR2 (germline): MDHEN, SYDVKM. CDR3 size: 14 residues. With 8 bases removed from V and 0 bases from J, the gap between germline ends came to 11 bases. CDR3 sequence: CASWGELSNQPQHF. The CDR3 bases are TGTGCCAGCTGGGGGGAGCTTAGCAATCAGCCCCAGCATTTT. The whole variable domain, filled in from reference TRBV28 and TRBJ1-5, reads DVKVTQSSRYLVKRTGEKVFLECVQDMDHENMFWYRQDPGLGLRLIYFSYDVKMKEKGDIPEGYSVSREKKERFSLILESASTNQTSMYLCASWGELSNQPQHFGDGTRLSIL.

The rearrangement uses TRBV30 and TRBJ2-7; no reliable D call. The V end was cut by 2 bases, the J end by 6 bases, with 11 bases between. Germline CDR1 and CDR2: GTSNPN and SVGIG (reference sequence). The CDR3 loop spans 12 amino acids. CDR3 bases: TGTGCCTGGAGTTTCTCGAGCACCGAGCAGTACTTC. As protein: CAWSFSSTEQYF.

The CDR3 region has the DNA TGTGCCAGCAGTCGATCCGGGACTGAAGCTTTCTTT. Protein: CASSRSGTEAFF. This chain connects TRBV6-5 to TRBJ1-1; D is unclear. V lost 5 bases and J lost 5, with 9 bases in between. In germline, CDR1 is MNHEY, CDR2 SVGAGI. This CDR3 has 12 amino acids.

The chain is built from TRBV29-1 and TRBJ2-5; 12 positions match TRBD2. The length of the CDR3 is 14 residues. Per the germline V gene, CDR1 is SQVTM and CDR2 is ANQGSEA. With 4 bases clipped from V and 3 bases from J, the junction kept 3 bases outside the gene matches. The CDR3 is CSVATSGSKETQYF. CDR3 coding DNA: TGCAGCGTTGCGACTAGCGGGAGTAAAGAGACCCAGTACTTC.

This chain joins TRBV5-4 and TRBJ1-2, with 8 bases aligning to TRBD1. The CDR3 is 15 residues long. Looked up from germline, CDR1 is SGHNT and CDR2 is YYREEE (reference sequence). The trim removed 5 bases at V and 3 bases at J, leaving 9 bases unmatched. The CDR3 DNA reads TGTGCCAGCAGGCCCGGACAGGGTACGGACTATGGCTACACCTTC. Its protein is CASRPGQGTDYGYTF.

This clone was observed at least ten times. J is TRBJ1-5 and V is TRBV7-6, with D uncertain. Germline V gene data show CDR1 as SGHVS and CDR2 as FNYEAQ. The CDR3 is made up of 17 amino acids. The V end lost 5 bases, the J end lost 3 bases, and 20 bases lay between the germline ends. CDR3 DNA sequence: TGTGCCAGCAGCCCAAAGTCTGGTCGCAGGTACAATCAGCCCCAGCATTTT. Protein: CASSPKSGRRYNQPQHF.

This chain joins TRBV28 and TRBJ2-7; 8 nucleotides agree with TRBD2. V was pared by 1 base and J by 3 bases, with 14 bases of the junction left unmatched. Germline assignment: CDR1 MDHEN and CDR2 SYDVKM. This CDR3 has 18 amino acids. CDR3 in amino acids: CASSLSLPGGGAIYEQYF. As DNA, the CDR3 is TGTGCCAGCAGTTTATCACTCCCCGGGGGGGGCGCTATCTACGAGCAGTACTTC.

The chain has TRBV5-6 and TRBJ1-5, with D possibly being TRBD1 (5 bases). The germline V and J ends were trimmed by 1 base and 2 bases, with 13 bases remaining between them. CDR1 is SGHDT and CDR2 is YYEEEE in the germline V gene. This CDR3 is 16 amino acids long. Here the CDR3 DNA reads TGTGCCAGCAGCTTGACTGGACAAGGTGGCAATCAGCCCCAGCATTTT. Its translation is CASSLTGQGGNQPQHF.

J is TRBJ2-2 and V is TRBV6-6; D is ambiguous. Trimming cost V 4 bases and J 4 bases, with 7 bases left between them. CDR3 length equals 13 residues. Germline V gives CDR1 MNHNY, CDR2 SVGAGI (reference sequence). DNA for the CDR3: TGTGCCAGCAGTTTCAGTGTCACCGGGGAGCTGTTTTTT. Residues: CASSFSVTGELFF.

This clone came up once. CDR3 amino acids: CASSLAGASYNEQFF. DNA for the CDR3: TGTGCCAGCAGCCTAGCGGGAGCCTCCTACAATGAGCAGTTCTTC. The V and J genes are TRBV6-5 and TRBJ2-1; 10 bases match TRBD2. CDR1 is MNHEY and CDR2 is SVGAGI in the germline V gene. CDR3 length equals 15 residues. The junction had 2 bases not matched to a gene; V was cut back by 6 bases and J by 0 bases.

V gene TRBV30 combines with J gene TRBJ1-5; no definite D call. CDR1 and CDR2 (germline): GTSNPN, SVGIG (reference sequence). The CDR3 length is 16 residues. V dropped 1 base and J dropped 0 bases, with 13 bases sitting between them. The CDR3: CAWSAGPQYSNQPQHF. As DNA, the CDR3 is TGTGCCTGGAGTGCAGGTCCACAGTATAGCAATCAGCCCCAGCATTTT.

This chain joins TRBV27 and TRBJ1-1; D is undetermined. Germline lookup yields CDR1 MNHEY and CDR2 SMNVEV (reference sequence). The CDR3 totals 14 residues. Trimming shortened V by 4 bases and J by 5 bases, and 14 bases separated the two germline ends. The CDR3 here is CASSSGRRETEAFF. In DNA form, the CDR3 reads TGTGCCAGCAGTTCGGGAAGGAGGGAAACTGAAGCTTTCTTT.

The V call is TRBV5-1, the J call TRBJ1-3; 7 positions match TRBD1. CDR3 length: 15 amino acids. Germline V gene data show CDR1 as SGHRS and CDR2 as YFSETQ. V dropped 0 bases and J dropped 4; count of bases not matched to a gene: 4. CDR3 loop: CASSLVGGEGNTIYF. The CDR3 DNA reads TGCGCCAGCAGCTTGGTAGGGGGCGAAGGAAACACCATATATTTT.